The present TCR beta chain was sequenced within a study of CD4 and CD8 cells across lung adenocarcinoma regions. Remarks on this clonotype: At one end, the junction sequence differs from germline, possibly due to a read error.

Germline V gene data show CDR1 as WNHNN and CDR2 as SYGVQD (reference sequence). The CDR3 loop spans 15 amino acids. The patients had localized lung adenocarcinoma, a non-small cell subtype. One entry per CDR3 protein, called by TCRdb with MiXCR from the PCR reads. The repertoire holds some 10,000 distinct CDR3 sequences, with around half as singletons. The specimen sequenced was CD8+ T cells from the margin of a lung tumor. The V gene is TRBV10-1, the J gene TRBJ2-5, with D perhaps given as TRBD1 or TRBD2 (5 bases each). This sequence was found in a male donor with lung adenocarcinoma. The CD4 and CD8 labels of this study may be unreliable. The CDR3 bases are TGCGCCAGCTTGCTGAGGGGAAGATCCACAGAGACGCAGTACTTT. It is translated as CASLLRGRSTETQYF.